A selection of T cell receptor beta chains follows, all from one sample in a study of early T cells in non-severe SARS-CoV-2 infection. A single record per CDR3 protein comes from TCRdb applying MiXCR to the 5' RACE reads. The data hold 25,000 to 35,000 distinct CDR3 sequences, with about 3.8% observed a single time. The sample comprised whole blood. These receptors were obtained from an adult who was a healthcare worker with PCR-confirmed SARS-CoV-2 infection or an uninfected control (not recorded which). Each CDR3 is given with its conserved first and last residue. The D gene is left open where the match is weak. The listing skips clone size in some rows; elsewhere it reads once, few, many or a size class.

J | length | size | V | D | CDR3 | DNA
TRBJ2-2 | 12 | few | TRBV7-9 | NA | CASSSRAGELFF | TGTGCCAGCAGCTCCCGGGCCGGGGAGCTGTTTTTT
TRBJ1-2 | 16 | many | TRBV19 | NA | CASPCSRLRNRRGYTF | TGTGCCAGTCCCTGTTCCCGCCTCCGAAACCGCCGTGGCTACACCTTC
TRBJ2-3 | 15 | many | TRBV5-4 | NA | CASSLSPGGTDTQYF | TGTGCCAGCAGCTTGAGTCCAGGAGGCACAGATACGCAGTATTTT
TRBJ1-2 | 16 | few | TRBV4-3 | NA | CASSQDPRSPNYGYTF | TGCGCCAGCAGCCAAGATCCCAGGAGTCCGAACTATGGCTACACCTTC
TRBJ2-5 | 15 | many | TRBV5-8 | TRBD2 | CASSRGLAGKETQYF | TGTGCCAGCAGCCGGGGACTAGCGGGGAAAGAGACCCAGTACTTC
TRBJ2-7 | 14 | NA | TRBV6-2/TRBV6-3 | NA | CASRIDKSSYEQYF | TGTGCCAGCAGGATCGACAAGAGCTCCTACGAGCAGTACTTC
TRBJ1-3 | 14 | many | TRBV4-3 | NA | CASSQDRRGNTIYF | TGCGCCAGCAGCCAAGATCGTCGAGGAAACACCATATATTTT
TRBJ2-1 | 16 | many | TRBV4-3 | NA | CASSQDSEVTYNEQFF | TGCGCCAGCAGCCAAGATTCCGAGGTCACCTACAATGAGCAGTTCTTC
TRBJ1-1 | 14 | NA | TRBV5-6 | TRBD1 | CASTYRGRDTEAFF | TGTGCCAGCACTTACAGGGGCCGAGACACTGAAGCTTTCTTT
TRBJ1-1 | 14 | many | TRBV12-3/TRBV12-4 | NA | CAPRDRDTNTEAFF | TGTGCGCCCAGGGACCGAGATACGAACACTGAAGCTTTCTTT
TRBJ2-1 | 11 | many | TRBV12-3/TRBV12-4 | NA | CASSLSDEQFF | TGTGCCAGCAGTTTAAGCGATGAGCAGTTCTTC
TRBJ1-1 | 14 | many | TRBV28 | NA | CASNPTFGRPEAFF | TGTGCCAGCAACCCAACGTTCGGGAGACCTGAAGCTTTCTTT
TRBJ1-2 | 14 | NA | TRBV5-1 | NA | CASSPNQVTYGYTF | TGCGCCAGCAGCCCGAATCAGGTTACCTATGGCTACACCTTC
TRBJ1-1 | 12 | few | TRBV4-2 | NA | CASSQANTEAFF | TGTGCCAGCAGCCAGGCGAACACTGAAGCTTTCTTT
TRBJ1-3 | 14 | NA | TRBV7-9 | NA | CASSLRTDRTTIYF | TGTGCCAGCAGCCTTCGGACAGACCGTACCACCATATATTTT
TRBJ2-4 | 12 | many | TRBV29-1 | NA | CSGLGRKNIQYF | TGCAGCGGGCTGGGGCGTAAAAACATTCAGTACTTC
TRBJ1-2 | 8 | many | TRBV2 | NA | CDREGYTF | TGTGATAGGGAAGGCTACACCTTC
TRBJ2-1 | 14 | many | TRBV7-7 | TRBD1 | CASSFGTGRYPQFF | TGTGCCAGCAGCTTCGGGACAGGAAGATACCCACAGTTCTTC